What follows are 16 T cell receptor beta chains derived from one specimen sequenced in a study of CD8 T cells in Susac syndrome. RNA amounts of about 0.45 to 1 ug underwent reverse transcription with random hexamers. TCRdb itself ran the immunoSEQ multiplex PCR reads through MiXCR, one entry per CDR3 protein. This sample yields approximately 270,000 distinct CDR3 sequences, of which about 93% are seen a single time; approximately 0.07% belongs to the top ten. The sample comprised CD4+ T cells from PBMCs. Receptor source: a human donor with multiple sclerosis.

The chain couples TRBV12-3 or TRBV12-4 to TRBJ1-5; the D gene is possibly TRBD1 (5 bases). This CDR3 is built from 14 residues. Trimming took 8 bases from V and 7 from J, leaving 18 bases between them. The CDR3 region is CASSLDGGRQPQHF. DNA of the CDR3: TGTGCCAGCTCGCTCGACGGGGGGAGACAGCCCCAGCATTTT.

V and J are TRBV6-6 and TRBJ1-4; TRBD1 might be the D (6 bases). Germline CDR1 and CDR2: MNHNY and SVGAGI (reference sequence). The ends were cut back, 6 bases at V and 11 bases at J, with 22 bases in the middle. The CDR3 spans 15 residues. The CDR3 loop reads CASRGQRATKGKLFF. CDR3 nucleotide sequence: TGTGCCAGCAGAGGACAGCGGGCGACGAAGGGTAAACTGTTTTTT.

The chain joins TRBV4-1 to TRBJ2-7, with D perhaps given as TRBD1 or TRBD2 (6 bases each). Trimming took off 1 base at V and 3 bases at J, with 19 bases between the two ends. CDR1 is MGHRA and CDR2 is YSYEKL in the germline V gene. This CDR3 is built from 17 residues. The CDR3 is CASSQAPRGATRYEQYV. The DNA for the CDR3 is TGCGCCAGCAGCCAAGCCCCTAGGGGGGCTACTCGCTACGAGCAGTACGTC.

The genes are TRBV19 and TRBJ2-7; the D call may be TRBD1 or TRBD2 (5 bases each). Germline V gives CDR1 LNHDA, CDR2 SQIVND (reference sequence). V was pared by 7 bases and J by 0 bases, with 16 bases between. The CDR3 extends over 15 amino acids. CDR3 in amino acids: CASKGRPGTSYEQYF. The CDR3 coding sequence is TGTGCCAGTAAGGGGCGGCCGGGAACCTCCTACGAGCAGTACTTC.

The rearrangement joins TRBV20-1 to TRBJ1-1; no clear D gene. The CDR3 contains 14 residues. The germline V gene has CDR1 DFQATT and CDR2 SNEGSKA (reference sequence). V lost 1 base, J lost 0 bases, and 9 bases lay in between. Written as DNA, the CDR3 is TGCAGTGCTAGAGGTACGGGTATGAACACTGAAGCTTTCTTT. Protein product: CSARGTGMNTEAFF.

The chain recombines TRBV7-3 with TRBJ1-6, with 9 bases lining up with TRBD1. With V trimmed by 1 base and J by 7 bases, 2 bases remained unmatched. Germline CDR1 SGHTA, CDR2 FQGTGA. The CDR3 has 15 residues. DNA of the CDR3: TGTGCCAGCAGCTTAAACAGGGGGCTAAATTCACCCCTCCACTTT. This codes for CASSLNRGLNSPLHF.

This sequence joins TRBV30 and TRBJ2-4; tentative D call: TRBD2 (6 bases). V gave up 1 base and J gave up 3 bases, with 13 bases separating them. CDR1 and CDR2 from the germline V gene are GTSNPN and SVGIG (reference sequence). The CDR3 contains 15 residues. DNA of the CDR3: TGTGCCTGGAGTGAAGGAGGGGCCGGCAAAAACATTCAGTACTTC. Translation: CAWSEGGAGKNIQYF. Variable domain in full (rest from reference TRBV30 and TRBJ2-4): SQTIHQWPATLVQPVGSPLSLECTVEGTSNPNLYWYRQAAGRGLQLLFYSVGIGQISSEVPQNLSASRPQDRQFILSSKKLLLSDSGFYLCAWSEGGAGKNIQYFGAGTRLSVL.

The gene calls are TRBV7-9 and TRBJ1-3, with no clear D. CDR3 length: 13 residues. Germline V lookup: CDR1 SEHNR, CDR2 FQNEAQ (reference sequence). V was clipped by 6 bases and J by 6 bases, with 12 bases between them. CDR3 DNA: TGTGCCAGCAGTTCCGACGGATCAAACACCATATATTTT. Residues: CASSSDGSNTIYF.

The chain has TRBV3-1 and TRBJ1-2; no clear D. This CDR3 is 14 amino acids long. In germline, CDR1 is LGHDT, CDR2 YNNKEL (reference sequence). V dropped 1 base and J dropped 7 bases, with 13 bases sitting between them. The CDR3 nucleotides read TGTGCCAGCAGCCAAGGAGGGCGTCAAGGTGGCTACACCTTC. It specifies CASSQGGRQGGYTF.

The chain is built from TRBV27 and TRBJ2-2, with TRBD2 as a possible D gene (7 bases). In germline, CDR1 is MNHEY, CDR2 SMNVEV (reference sequence). V lost 3 bases to trimming and J lost 1 base, with 12 bases between them. The CDR3 spans 16 residues. CDR3: CASSLLGGGNTGELFF. The CDR3, as DNA: TGTGCCAGCAGTTTGTTAGGGGGGGGGAACACCGGGGAGCTGTTTTTT.

In this sample, this clonotype turned up once. The chain uses TRBV19 and TRBJ1-1, with D hard to call. The CDR3 has 16 residues. Germline loops: CDR1 LNHDA, CDR2 SQIVND (reference sequence). The ends were cut back, 5 bases at V and 0 bases at J, with 16 bases in the middle. The CDR3, as DNA: TGTGCCAGTAGTGCCGCAGGACGGCGTATGAACACTGAAGCTTTCTTT. Protein: CASSAAGRRMNTEAFF.

V usage is TRBV4-1 and J usage is TRBJ2-1; TRBD1 might be the D (6 bases). Germline V gene lookup returns CDR1 MGHRA and CDR2 YSYEKL. CDR3 length: 15 amino acids. Trimming removed 2 bases at V and 4 bases at J, with 12 bases between. CDR3 loop: CASSQTGTPYNEQFF. CDR3 nucleotide sequence: TGCGCCAGCAGCCAAACCGGGACACCGTACAATGAGCAGTTCTTC.

J is TRBJ1-1 and V is TRBV7-2; no definite D call. Germline CDR1 SGHTA, CDR2 FQGNSA. The CDR3 loop spans 15 amino acids. V was trimmed by 1 base and J by 4 bases, leaving 13 bases between them. The CDR3 loop reads CASSLGALESTEAFF. The CDR3, as DNA: TGTGCCAGCAGCTTAGGGGCTTTAGAGAGCACTGAAGCTTTCTTT.

The chain's CDR3 is CASSEDRYNEKLFF. The CDR3 DNA is TGTGCCAGCAGCGAGGACAGATATAATGAAAAACTGTTTTTT. J is TRBJ1-4 and V is TRBV5-4; D perhaps matches TRBD1 (6 bases). The CDR3 runs 14 residues. Germline-derived CDR1 and CDR2 are SGHNT and YYREEE (reference sequence). Trimming pared 4 bases from V and 4 bases from J, leaving 11 bases between.

This clonotype has only one observation. This sequence joins TRBV7-8 and TRBJ2-7, with D unresolved. Between the trimmed V and J ends, which lost 1 base and 7 bases, there was a span of 11 bases. The CDR3 extends over 13 amino acids. Germline loops: CDR1 SGHVS, CDR2 FQNEAQ. The CDR3 DNA is TGTGCCAGCAGCTTAGATGCTGGAGCGGAGCAGTACGTC. Its translation: CASSLDAGAEQYV.

This rearrangement joins TRBV5-4 to TRBJ2-1; 8 bases map to TRBD2. Germline lookup yields CDR1 SGHNT and CDR2 YYREEE (reference sequence). V trimming: 2 bases; J trimming: 3 bases; junction bases outside the gene matches: 4. There are 15 residues in the CDR3. CDR3 loop: CASSFAGGLYNEQFF. Here the CDR3 DNA reads TGTGCCAGCAGCTTTGCGGGGGGCCTCTACAATGAGCAGTTCTTC.